The table lists the clone carrying this T cell receptor (beta chain) with a count of one. The antigen is undetermined. The data were obtained in a study of vaccination and CD4 T cells after COVID-19. The ends lost 1 base at V and 6 bases at J; junction bases unmatched: 13. The CDR3 runs to 17 residues. Germline CDR1 MNHEY, CDR2 SVGAGI. Noted time point: late sampling 161 to 241 days after vaccination in three convalescent patients. The treatment here: roughly ten-day PBMC culture with coronavirus spike peptide pools or control peptides (ViraFEST assay). Cultured CD4+ T cell DNA underwent sequencing with the Oncomine TCR Beta short-read assay. One entry per CDR3 protein results from TCRdb running MiXCR on the PCR reads. The sample includes about 20,000 distinct CDR3 sequences, 44% of them seen just once.

The chain uses TRBV6-5 and TRBJ2-5, with 8 bases that match TRBD2. This receptor was taken from a human donor who had recovered from COVID-19. This specimen consisted of CD4+ T cells from blood, cultured in vitro, obtained about 7 months after SARS-CoV-2 vaccination. This CDR3 reads CASSYFPLGRAGKTQYF. CDR3 bases: TGTGCCAGCAGTTACTTCCCCCTCGGGAGGGCCGGGAAGACCCAGTACTTC.